The source of this T cell receptor (beta chain) is a study of human T cells and chemical hapten exposure. Study-wide results and caveats: Correlating positively with patch test score were the PT1 expanded TCR counts. Unchanged with DPC sensitization were TCRs above 1 in 1000 frequency.

MiXCR, run by TCRdb on the RACE reads, gives a single entry per CDR3 protein. The table includes roughly 96,000 distinct CDR3 sequences, approximately 8.6% detected once. Time point meaning: patch test 2, 6 weeks after DPC sensitization. Treatment: therapeutic diphenylcyclopropenone sensitization with weekly scalp DPC. This clonotype was seen repeatedly, ten times or more. What it recognizes is unknown. V lost 6 bases and J 0 bases, leaving 15 bases between the germline ends. The CDR3 length is 15 residues. This TCR derives from a woman in her thirties or forties with alopecia areata. Some clones in this sample may be carry-over from other donors' samples. The specimen comprised whole blood, sampled in connection with sensitization to the hapten diphenylcyclopropenone (DPC). The V call is TRBV12-3 or TRBV12-4, the J call TRBJ2-7, with D uncertain. In DNA form, the CDR3 reads TGTGCCAGCAGCCGGATGAGCACCTTCTCCTACGAGCAGTACTTC. It is translated as CASSRMSTFSYEQYF.